Only a few counts were recorded for the clone carrying this TCR beta chain. The V gene's germline CDR1 is MNHEY and CDR2 SVGAGI. CDR3 length: 14 residues. This specimen comes from a study of CD4 and CD8 cells across lung adenocarcinoma regions. TCRdb fed the PCR reads into MiXCR, producing one record per CDR3 protein. This table has roughly 13,000 distinct CDR3 sequences, less than 60% appearing once. The chain is built from TRBV6-5 and TRBJ2-1; D unresolved. The J call may be in error: the DNA end matches TRBJ2-7 better. The receptor's source is a female donor with lung adenocarcinoma. The CD4 and CD8 labels of this study may be unreliable. The sample comprised CD8+ T cells from the margin of a lung tumor. The CDR3 spells CASSYNPLTNEQYF. The CDR3, as DNA: TGTGCCAGCAGTTACAACCCTCTCACCAACGAGCAGTACTTC.